Shown below are 14 T cell receptor beta chains from a single sample sequenced in a study of tumor and adjacent non-tumor tissue in lung cancer. No cell sorting was done before RNA was extracted from the tissue. This non-tumor lung sample came from over 3 cm beyond the tumor edge. TCRbeta libraries were built with three rounds of nested PCR, modified from ARM-PCR. MiXCR was run by TCRdb on the multiplex PCR reads, yielding one entry per CDR3 protein. The table shows almost 75,000 distinct CDR3 sequences, with approximately 68% occurring only once. The sequenced sample was distant non-tumor lung tissue. The receptors were gathered from a woman between 50 and 59 years old with non-small cell lung cancer.

The V and J genes are TRBV6-1 and TRBJ2-6; D unresolved. The CDR3 sequence is 18 residues long. The ends were cut back, 5 bases at V and 3 bases at J, with 20 bases in the middle. From germline, CDR1 is MNHNS and CDR2 SASEGT. The DNA of the CDR3 is TGTGCCAGCAGTAAAGTAGCAGGAGCCGGGTTTGGGGCCAACGTCCTGACTTTC. Protein sequence: CASSKVAGAGFGANVLTF.

This clonotype came up many times. V and J are TRBV12-3 or TRBV12-4 and TRBJ2-5; D is possibly TRBD2 (6 bases). The CDR3 extends over 13 amino acids. V gave up 4 bases and J gave up 4 bases, with 10 bases separating them. CDR3 sequence: CASSSPGVETQYF. The CDR3 DNA reads as TGTGCCAGCAGTTCCCCGGGAGTAGAGACCCAGTACTTC.

This clonotype was counted ten times or more. The chain carries TRBV2 and TRBJ2-7, with D perhaps being TRBD1 or TRBD2 (5 bases each). CDR3 length: 13 amino acids. Germline V CDR1 and CDR2: SNHLY, FYNNEI. The V end lost 11 bases, the J end lost 1 base, and 15 bases lay between the germline ends. The CDR3 DNA reads TGTGCCGGCTCCCGGGACGGATCCTACGAGCAGTACTTC. Protein: CAGSRDGSYEQYF.

The chain recombines TRBV11-1 with TRBJ2-1, with D unclear. The CDR3 covers 13 residues. Trimming stripped 5 bases from V and 11 bases from J, with 16 bases between. Germline CDR1 SGHAT, CDR2 FQDESV (reference sequence). This chain's CDR3 is CASSVSPLDKQFF. CDR3 coding DNA: TGTGCCAGCAGCGTATCTCCGCTGGATAAGCAGTTCTTC.

About this clonotype: As the CDR3 is not closed by the conserved phenylalanine or tryptophan, this likely results from a read error. The J gene is TRBJ1-1, the V gene TRBV4-1; D is perhaps TRBD1 (6 bases). This CDR3 has 16 residues. The germline V gene encodes CDR1 MGHRA and CDR2 YSYEKL. V lost 0 bases and J lost 4, with 15 bases in between. In nucleotides, the CDR3 is TGCGCCAGCAGCCAAGATTGTTACAGGGCTATCACTGAAGCTTTCCTT. Its protein product is CASSQDCYRAITEAFL.

About this clonotype itself: One end of the junction does not line up with germline, which may come from a read error. J is TRBJ2-2 and V is TRBV30; 7 bases align to TRBD1. CDR1 is GTSNPN, CDR2 SVGIG, per germline (reference sequence). The CDR3 is 17 residues long. CDR3 nucleotides: TGTGCCTGGAGTAAGAAACAGGGGTGGCCGAACACCGTGGAGCTGTTTTTT. This encodes CAWSKKQGWPNTVELFF.

Comment on this clonotype: At one of its ends the junction is not consistent with the germline gene, which may arise from a read error. The chain couples TRBV4-2 to TRBJ1-5, with D tentatively TRBD1 (5 bases). Looked up from germline, CDR1 is LGHNA and CDR2 is YNFKEQ. The CDR3 is made up of 15 amino acids. The DNA for the CDR3 is TGTGCCAGTAACCAAGTTTTTGACGGGACGCAGCCTCAGCATTTT. Translating it yields CASNQVFDGTQPQHF.

This clonotype was seen ten or more times. The gene calls are TRBV7-9 and TRBJ2-7, with 8 bases matching TRBD2. CDR1 SEHNR and CDR2 FQNEAQ come from the germline V gene (reference sequence). This CDR3 contains 15 residues. With 1 base clipped from V and 3 bases from J, the junction kept 5 bases outside the gene matches. This CDR3 reads CASSLGGGLVYEQYF. Here the CDR3 DNA reads TGTGCCAGCAGCTTAGGCGGGGGACTAGTCTACGAGCAGTACTTC.

Points on this clonotype: The germline gene is not matched at one end of the junction; a read error may be the cause. J is TRBJ2-1 and V is TRBV20-1; tentative D call: TRBD2 (6 bases). The CDR3 totals 14 residues. Per germline, CDR1 DFQATT and CDR2 SNEGSKA (reference sequence). Here the CDR3 reads CSASRTNSGYEQFF. CDR3 nucleotide sequence: TGTAGTGCTAGCCGGACTAATTCTGGGTATGAGCAGTTCTTC.

This clonotype occurred many times. The V call is TRBV5-5, the J call TRBJ2-3, with D possibly TRBD1 on 6 matching bases. CDR1 and CDR2 (germline): SGHKS, YYEKEE (reference sequence). Trimming cost V 4 bases and J 2 bases, with 14 bases left between them. The CDR3 contains 15 residues. CDR3 coding DNA: TGTGCCAGCAGCGTACAGGGATACCCCACAGATACGCAGTATTTT. Translating it yields CASSVQGYPTDTQYF. The entire variable domain, with the rest obtained from reference TRBV5-5 and TRBJ2-3, is as follows: DAGVTQSPTHLIKTRGQQVTLRCSPISGHKSVSWYQQVLGQGPQFIFQYYEKEERGRGNFPDRFSARQFPNYSSELNVNALLLGDSALYLCASSVQGYPTDTQYFGPGTRLTVL.

This clonotype was seen at least ten times. V is TRBV4-3 and J is TRBJ2-1; D ambiguous. Per germline, CDR1 LGHNA and CDR2 YSLEER. V was pared by 0 bases and J by 7 bases, with 7 bases between. The CDR3 spans 13 residues. In DNA form, the CDR3 reads TGCGCCAGCAGCCAAGAGTCCGGGAATGAGCAGTTCTTC. Its protein is CASSQESGNEQFF.

This clonotype was seen only a few times. This may come from a read error, since a much larger clone is one base off. The conserved closing phenylalanine or tryptophan is absent in this CDR3, likely reflecting a read error. The J gene is TRBJ2-7, the V gene TRBV28; no reliable D call. The CDR3 has 14 amino acids. Germline loops: CDR1 MDHEN, CDR2 SYDVKM. Between the trimmed V and J ends, which lost 1 base and 2 bases, there was a span of 9 bases. The DNA of the CDR3 is TGTGCCAGCAGTTTATCAGGCGGCCCCTACGAGCAGTACCTC. This gives the protein CASSLSGGPYEQYL.

Details on this clonotype: A much bigger clone sits one base away, suggesting this may be a read error. The rearrangement joins TRBV20-1 to TRBJ2-1; 7 nucleotides match TRBD2. This CDR3 comprises 17 residues. Germline CDR1 DFQATT, CDR2 SNEGSKA (reference sequence). Written as DNA, the CDR3 is TGCATTGCTAGAGATTGGTTCGGCGGGAGTTACGGGAATGAGCAGTTCTTC. Encoded protein: CIARDWFGGSYGNEQFF.

About this clonotype itself: Germline is not matched at one junction end, which may reflect a read error. V usage is TRBV6-6 and J usage is TRBJ2-7; D unresolved. This CDR3 is built from 14 residues. Germline CDR1 MNHNY, CDR2 SVGAGI (reference sequence). CDR3 residues: CASNTAITTHEQHF. CDR3 nucleotide sequence: TGTGCCAGCAACACAGCGATTACGACACACGAGCAGCACTTC.